These 5 T cell receptor beta chains originate from one sample sequenced in a study of blood T cell repertoires in COVID-19. Generated by immunoSEQ multiplex PCR, the TCRdb table keeps only in-frame clones and is missing some. The table has 250,000 to 300,000 clones, around 90% seen once. The sample taken for sequencing was PBMCs or T cells enriched from blood (not recorded which). Receptors originate from a woman aged 30 to 39 who had recovered from COVID-19.

V is TRBV10-3 and J is TRBJ1-2, with TRBD1 as a possible D gene (6 bases). The CDR3 has 11 residues. Germline loops: CDR1 ENHRY, CDR2 SYGVKD. Trimming left V 6 bases short and J 5 bases short, with 7 bases between. In nucleotides, the CDR3 is TGTGCCATCAGCGGGACATATGGCTACACCTTC. Amino acid sequence: CAISGTYGYTF.

The J gene is TRBJ1-3, the V gene TRBV19; D remains ambiguous. Trimming took off 3 bases at V and 2 bases at J, with 11 bases between the two ends. Per the germline V gene, CDR1 is LNHDA and CDR2 is SQIVND (reference sequence). This CDR3 comprises 15 residues. The CDR3 nucleotides are TGTGCCAGTAGTATCAGGTCCGGTACTGGAAACACCATATATTTT. The encoded protein is CASSIRSGTGNTIYF.

V is TRBV11-3 and J is TRBJ2-3; 9 bases are shared with TRBD2. Per germline, CDR1 SGHNT and CDR2 YENEEA. Trimming cost V 6 bases and J 5 bases; bases outside gene matches: 9. The CDR3 runs 15 residues. The CDR3 DNA reads as TGTGCCAGCAGGGGGGTAGCGGGGGTGGGAGATACGCAGTATTTT. Encoded protein: CASRGVAGVGDTQYF.

The chain recombines TRBV25-1 with TRBJ2-1; TRBD2 is a possible D gene (5 bases). Germline CDR1 and CDR2: MGHDK and SYGVNS. The CDR3 is 16 residues long. V lost 2 bases and J lost 6, with 17 bases in between. In DNA form, the CDR3 reads TGTGCCAGCAGTGAAATTCTGGCGGATCGGGGCAATGAGCAGTTCTTC. This gives the protein CASSEILADRGNEQFF.

This clone was detected once. CDR3 in amino acids: CASSFTEVTDTQYF. The CDR3 coding sequence is TGTGCCAGCAGTTTCACAGAAGTCACAGATACGCAGTATTTT. The chain combines TRBV27 with TRBJ2-3, with no clear D. V lost 3 bases and J 2 bases, leaving 9 bases between the germline ends. CDR1 and CDR2 from the germline V gene are MNHEY and SMNVEV (reference sequence). The CDR3 is 14 amino acids.